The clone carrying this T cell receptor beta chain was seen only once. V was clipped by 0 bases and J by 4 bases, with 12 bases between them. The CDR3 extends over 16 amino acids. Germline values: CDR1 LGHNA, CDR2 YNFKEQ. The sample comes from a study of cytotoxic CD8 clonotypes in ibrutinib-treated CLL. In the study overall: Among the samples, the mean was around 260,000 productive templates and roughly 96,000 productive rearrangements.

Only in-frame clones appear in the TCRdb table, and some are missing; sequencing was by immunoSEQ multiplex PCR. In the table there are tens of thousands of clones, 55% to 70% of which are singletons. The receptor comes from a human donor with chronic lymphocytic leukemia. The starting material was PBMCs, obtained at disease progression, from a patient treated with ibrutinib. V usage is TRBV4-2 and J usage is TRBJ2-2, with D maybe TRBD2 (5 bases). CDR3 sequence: CASSQDKRAGTGELFF. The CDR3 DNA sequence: TGTGCCAGCAGCCAAGATAAAAGGGCGGGCACCGGGGAGCTGTTTTTT.